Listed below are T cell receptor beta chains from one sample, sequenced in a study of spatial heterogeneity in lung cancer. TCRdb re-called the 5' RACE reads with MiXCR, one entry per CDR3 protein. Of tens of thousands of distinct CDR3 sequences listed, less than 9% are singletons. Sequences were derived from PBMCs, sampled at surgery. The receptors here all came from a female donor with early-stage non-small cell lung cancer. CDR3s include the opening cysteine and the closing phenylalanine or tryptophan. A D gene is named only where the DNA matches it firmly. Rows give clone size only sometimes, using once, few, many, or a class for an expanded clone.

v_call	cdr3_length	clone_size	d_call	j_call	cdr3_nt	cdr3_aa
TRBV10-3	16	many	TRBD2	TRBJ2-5	TGTGCCATCAGTGACAGGACTAGCGGGGAGACTGAGACCCAGTACTTC	CAISDRTSGETETQYF
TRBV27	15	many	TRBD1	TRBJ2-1	TGTGCCAGCAGTCGCCCGGGACAGGGTCGCAATGAGCAGTTCTTC	CASSRPGQGRNEQFF
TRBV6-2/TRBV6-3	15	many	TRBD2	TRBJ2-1	TGTGCCAGCAGTTGGGGACTAGCGGGAGAAAATGAGCAGTTCTTC	CASSWGLAGENEQFF
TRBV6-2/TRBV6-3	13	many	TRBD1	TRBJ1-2	TGTGCCAGCAGTCGGACAGGCCCTATTGGCTACACCTTC	CASSRTGPIGYTF
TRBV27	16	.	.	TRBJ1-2	TGTGCCAGCAGTTTAACCCACCTTGACAGGCTCTATGGCTACACCTTC	CASSLTHLDRLYGYTF
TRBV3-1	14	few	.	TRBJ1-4	TGTGCCAGCAGCCATGTGGGGGAGAATGAAAAACTGTTTTTT	CASSHVGENEKLFF
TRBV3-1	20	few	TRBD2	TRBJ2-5	TGTGCCAGCAGCCAAGATCTAGGACGCGGACATAGCGGGAGTGTGGAGACCCAGTACTTC	CASSQDLGRGHSGSVETQYF
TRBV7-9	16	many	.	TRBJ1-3	TGTGCCAGCAGCTTGACTATGGGGGGCTCTGGAAACACCATATATTTT	CASSLTMGGSGNTIYF
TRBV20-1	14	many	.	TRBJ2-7	TGCAGTGCCCTAGGCACTACACAGACCTACGAGCAGTACTTC	CSALGTTQTYEQYF
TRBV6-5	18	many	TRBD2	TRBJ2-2	TGTGCCAGCAGTTACATTAGCGGGAGGGCCCCGAACACCGGGGAGCTGTTTTTT	CASSYISGRAPNTGELFF
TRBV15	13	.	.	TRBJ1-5	TGTGCCACCAGCAGAGATTTGGAGCAGCCCCAGCATTTT	CATSRDLEQPQHF
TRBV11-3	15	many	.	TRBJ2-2	TGTGCCAGCAGGGCCGGGACTGGAAACACCGGGGAGCTGTTTTTT	CASRAGTGNTGELFF
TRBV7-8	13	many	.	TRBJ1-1	TGTGCCAGCAGCCCACTCACTGGCACTGAAGCTTTCTTT	CASSPLTGTEAFF
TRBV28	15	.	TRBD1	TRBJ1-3	TGTGCCAGCAGTTTACCCGGGACAGGGCGAAACACCATATATTTT	CASSLPGTGRNTIYF
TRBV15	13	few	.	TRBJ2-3	TGTGCCACCAGCAGAGACTATGCAGATACGCAGTATTTT	CATSRDYADTQYF
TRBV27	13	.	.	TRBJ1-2	TGTGCCAGCCGCTTCTCAGGAAACTATGGCTACACCTTC	CASRFSGNYGYTF
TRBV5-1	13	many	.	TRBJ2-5	TGCGCCAGCAGCTTGCTGGTAGAAGAGACCCAGTACTTC	CASSLLVEETQYF
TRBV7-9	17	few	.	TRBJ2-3	TGTGCCAGCAGCCCCTCGCCGGGGGTAAAGATGGCAGATACGCAGTATTTT	CASSPSPGVKMADTQYF
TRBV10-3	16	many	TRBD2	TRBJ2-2	TGTGCCATCAGGCCGTTCCTAGCGGGAGCCACCGGGGAGCTGTTTTTT	CAIRPFLAGATGELFF
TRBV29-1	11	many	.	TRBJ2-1	TGCAGCGTTGAAGGATCCCTAGCCCCGTTCTTC	CSVEGSLAPFF
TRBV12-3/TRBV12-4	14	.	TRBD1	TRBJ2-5	TGTGCCAGCAGACCTTGGGACAGGCAAGAGACCCAGTACTTC	CASRPWDRQETQYF
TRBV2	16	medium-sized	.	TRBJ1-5	TGTGCCAGCAGTCACCGAGACACGGATCTAGATCAGCCCCAGCATTTT	CASSHRDTDLDQPQHF
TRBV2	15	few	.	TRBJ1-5	TGTGCCAGCAGTGAAGCGCTTCCGGGTTTCCAGCCCCAGCATTTT	CASSEALPGFQPQHF
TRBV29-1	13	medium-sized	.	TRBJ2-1	TGCAGCGTACAGGGCTTGATCGGAGATGAGCAGTTCTTC	CSVQGLIGDEQFF
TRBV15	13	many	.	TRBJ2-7	TGTGCCACCAGCAGAGATCAGTGGGGTGAGCAGTACTTC	CATSRDQWGEQYF
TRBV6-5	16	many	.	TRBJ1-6	TGTGCCAGCAGTTACTCGGGGAGCTCCTATAATTCACCCCTCCACTTT	CASSYSGSSYNSPLHF
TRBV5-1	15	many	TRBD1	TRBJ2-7	TGCGCCAGCAGCTCGCTCCTGGGACAGGGCTACGAGCAGTACTTC	CASSSLLGQGYEQYF
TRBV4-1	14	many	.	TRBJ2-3	TGCGCCAGCAGCCCTACCTTAATCACAGATACGCAGTATTTT	CASSPTLITDTQYF
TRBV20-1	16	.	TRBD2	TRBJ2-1	TGCAGTGCTAGACAACCGCTAGGGACTAGCGGCAATGAGCAGTTCTTC	CSARQPLGTSGNEQFF
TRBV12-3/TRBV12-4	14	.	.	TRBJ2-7	TGTGCCAGCAGTTTACAGGGGTCCCCCTACGAGCAGTACTTC	CASSLQGSPYEQYF
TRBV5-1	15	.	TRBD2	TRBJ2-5	TGCGCCAGCAGCATCCGCACTAGCGACCAAGAGACCCAGTACTTC	CASSIRTSDQETQYF
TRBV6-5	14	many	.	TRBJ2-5	TGTGCCAGCAGTATCGGAGAGGGGGTTGAGACCCAGTACTTC	CASSIGEGVETQYF
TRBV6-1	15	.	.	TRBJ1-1	TGTGCCAGCAGTGAAGGGCCCAGGGTGAACACTGAAGCTTTCTTT	CASSEGPRVNTEAFF
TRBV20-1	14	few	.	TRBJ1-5	TGCAGTGCTACGAGAGGGGGTCGAGGTCAGCCCCAGCATTTT	CSATRGGRGQPQHF
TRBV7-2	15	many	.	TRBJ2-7	TGTGCCAGCAGCTCCGCCTGGACCGCTAGCTACGAGCAGTACTTC	CASSSAWTASYEQYF
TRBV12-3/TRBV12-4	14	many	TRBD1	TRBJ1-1	TGTGCCAGCAGTTTTCGACAGGGGGACACTGAAGCTTTCTTT	CASSFRQGDTEAFF
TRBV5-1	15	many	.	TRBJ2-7	TGCGCCAGCAGCCTCGGACCCGGGGACTCCTACGAGCAGTACTTC	CASSLGPGDSYEQYF
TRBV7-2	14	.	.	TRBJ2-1	TGTGCCAGCGGGTTCGGGCTCACTAAGAATGAGCAGTTCTTC	CASGFGLTKNEQFF
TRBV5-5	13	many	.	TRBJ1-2	TGTGCCAGCAGCTTGGATGTCAGTCGGGGCTACACCTTC	CASSLDVSRGYTF
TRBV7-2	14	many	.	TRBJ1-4	TGTGCCAGCAGCCCGGAGGGGGGTCGCGAAAAACTGTTTTTT	CASSPEGGREKLFF
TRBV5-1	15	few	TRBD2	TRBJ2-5	TGCGCCAGCAGCTTGGGGCTAGCGGGGGAGGAGACCCAGTACTTC	CASSLGLAGEETQYF
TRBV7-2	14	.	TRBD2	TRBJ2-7	TGTGCCAGCAGCTACACTAGCGGCCCCTACGAGCAGTACTTC	CASSYTSGPYEQYF
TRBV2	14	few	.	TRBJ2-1	TGTGCCAGCAGTGAAGCCGGAGTTTCTGATGAGCAGTTCTTC	CASSEAGVSDEQFF
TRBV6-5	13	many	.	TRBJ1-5	TGTGCCAGCAGTTACGTCCAGAATCAGCCCCAGCATTTT	CASSYVQNQPQHF
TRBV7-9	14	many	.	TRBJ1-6	TGTGCCAGCAGCTTAGAGGGGATGGGATCACCCCTCGACTTT	CASSLEGMGSPLDF
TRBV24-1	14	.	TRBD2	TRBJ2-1	TGTGCCACCGGTCCACCGGGACTAGTCAATGAGCAGTTCTTC	CATGPPGLVNEQFF
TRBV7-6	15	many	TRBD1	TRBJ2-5	TGTGCCAGCAGCTTCGGGACAGGGGGCATGGAGACCCAGTACTTC	CASSFGTGGMETQYF
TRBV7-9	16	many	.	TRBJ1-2	TGTGCCAGCAGCTTAATTGGCACAGCGGCTGGTTATGGCTACACCTTC	CASSLIGTAAGYGYTF
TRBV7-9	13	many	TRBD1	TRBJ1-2	TGTGCCAGCAGCTATGGACAGGAAGGTGGCTACACCTTC	CASSYGQEGGYTF
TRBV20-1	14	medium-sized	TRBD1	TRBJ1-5	TGCAGTGCTAGAAAAAGGGGGCTTGATCAGCCCCAGCATTTT	CSARKRGLDQPQHF
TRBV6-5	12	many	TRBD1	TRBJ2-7	TGTGCCAGCCAGGGACAGGCCTACGAGCAGTACTTC	CASQGQAYEQYF
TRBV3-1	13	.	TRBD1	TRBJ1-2	TGTGCCAGTTCGAAGCCAGGGGGGCATGGCTACACCTTC	CASSKPGGHGYTF
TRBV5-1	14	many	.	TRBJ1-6	TGCGCCAGCAGCTTTTATGGCAGGGATTCACCCCTCCACTTT	CASSFYGRDSPLHF
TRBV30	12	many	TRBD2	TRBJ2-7	TGTGCCTGGACCCCGGGGGGGAGCGAGCAGTACTTC	CAWTPGGSEQYF
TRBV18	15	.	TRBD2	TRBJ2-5	TGTGCCAGCTCACCAACCGGGGGGTACCAAGAGACCCAGTACTTC	CASSPTGGYQETQYF
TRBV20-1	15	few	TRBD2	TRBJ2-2	TGCAGTGCTAGAGAGTCTAGCGGATACACCGGGGAGCTGTTTTTT	CSARESSGYTGELFF
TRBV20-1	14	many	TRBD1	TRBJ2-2	TGCAGTGCACCCATAACAGGGGGCACCGGGGAGCTGTTTTTT	CSAPITGGTGELFF
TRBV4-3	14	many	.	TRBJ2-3	TGCGCCAGCAGCCAAGGTTTGTTCGACAATACGCAGTATTTT	CASSQGLFDNTQYF
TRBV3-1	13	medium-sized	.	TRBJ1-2	TGTGCCAGCAGCCAAAGACAGGACTATGGCTACACCTTC	CASSQRQDYGYTF
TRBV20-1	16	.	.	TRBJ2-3	TGCAGTGCTAGAGATAGGTTAGGTCGGAGCACAGATACGCAGTATTTT	CSARDRLGRSTDTQYF